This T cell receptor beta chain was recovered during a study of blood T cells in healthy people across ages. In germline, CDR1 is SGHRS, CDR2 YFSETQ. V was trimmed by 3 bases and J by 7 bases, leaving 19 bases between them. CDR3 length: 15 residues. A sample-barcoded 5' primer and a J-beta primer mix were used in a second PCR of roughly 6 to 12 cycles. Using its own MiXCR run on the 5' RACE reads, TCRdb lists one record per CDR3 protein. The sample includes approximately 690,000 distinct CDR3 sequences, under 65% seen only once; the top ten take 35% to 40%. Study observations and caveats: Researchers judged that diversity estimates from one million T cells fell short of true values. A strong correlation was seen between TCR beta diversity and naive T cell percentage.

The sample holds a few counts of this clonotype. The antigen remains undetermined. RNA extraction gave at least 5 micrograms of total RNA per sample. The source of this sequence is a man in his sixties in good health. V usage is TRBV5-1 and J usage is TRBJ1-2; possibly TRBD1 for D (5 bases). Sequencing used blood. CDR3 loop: CASSSSWAGTIGYTF. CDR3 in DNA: TGCGCCAGCAGCTCCTCTTGGGCTGGGACGATTGGCTACACCTTC.